The clone carrying this T cell receptor beta chain qualifies as medium-sized. TCRdb redid the calling of the 5' RACE reads with MiXCR, one entry per CDR3 protein. The sample carries approximately 5,700 distinct CDR3 sequences, roughly 34% recorded once. Trimming cost V 6 bases and J 4 bases, with 15 bases left between them. There are 14 residues in the CDR3. Germline V gene sequence: CDR1 MDHEN, CDR2 SYDVKM. The chain links TRBV28 to TRBJ1-1; D unclear. Material: naive CD4+ T cells sorted from a lymph node. As for subset: naive CD4+ T cells, CD4+CD45RA+CD25-. This TCR was sampled from a female donor with breast cancer. The CDR3 loop reads CASSPLGRPTEAFF. The CDR3, as DNA: TGTGCCAGCAGCCCCCTCGGACGGCCCACTGAAGCTTTCTTT.